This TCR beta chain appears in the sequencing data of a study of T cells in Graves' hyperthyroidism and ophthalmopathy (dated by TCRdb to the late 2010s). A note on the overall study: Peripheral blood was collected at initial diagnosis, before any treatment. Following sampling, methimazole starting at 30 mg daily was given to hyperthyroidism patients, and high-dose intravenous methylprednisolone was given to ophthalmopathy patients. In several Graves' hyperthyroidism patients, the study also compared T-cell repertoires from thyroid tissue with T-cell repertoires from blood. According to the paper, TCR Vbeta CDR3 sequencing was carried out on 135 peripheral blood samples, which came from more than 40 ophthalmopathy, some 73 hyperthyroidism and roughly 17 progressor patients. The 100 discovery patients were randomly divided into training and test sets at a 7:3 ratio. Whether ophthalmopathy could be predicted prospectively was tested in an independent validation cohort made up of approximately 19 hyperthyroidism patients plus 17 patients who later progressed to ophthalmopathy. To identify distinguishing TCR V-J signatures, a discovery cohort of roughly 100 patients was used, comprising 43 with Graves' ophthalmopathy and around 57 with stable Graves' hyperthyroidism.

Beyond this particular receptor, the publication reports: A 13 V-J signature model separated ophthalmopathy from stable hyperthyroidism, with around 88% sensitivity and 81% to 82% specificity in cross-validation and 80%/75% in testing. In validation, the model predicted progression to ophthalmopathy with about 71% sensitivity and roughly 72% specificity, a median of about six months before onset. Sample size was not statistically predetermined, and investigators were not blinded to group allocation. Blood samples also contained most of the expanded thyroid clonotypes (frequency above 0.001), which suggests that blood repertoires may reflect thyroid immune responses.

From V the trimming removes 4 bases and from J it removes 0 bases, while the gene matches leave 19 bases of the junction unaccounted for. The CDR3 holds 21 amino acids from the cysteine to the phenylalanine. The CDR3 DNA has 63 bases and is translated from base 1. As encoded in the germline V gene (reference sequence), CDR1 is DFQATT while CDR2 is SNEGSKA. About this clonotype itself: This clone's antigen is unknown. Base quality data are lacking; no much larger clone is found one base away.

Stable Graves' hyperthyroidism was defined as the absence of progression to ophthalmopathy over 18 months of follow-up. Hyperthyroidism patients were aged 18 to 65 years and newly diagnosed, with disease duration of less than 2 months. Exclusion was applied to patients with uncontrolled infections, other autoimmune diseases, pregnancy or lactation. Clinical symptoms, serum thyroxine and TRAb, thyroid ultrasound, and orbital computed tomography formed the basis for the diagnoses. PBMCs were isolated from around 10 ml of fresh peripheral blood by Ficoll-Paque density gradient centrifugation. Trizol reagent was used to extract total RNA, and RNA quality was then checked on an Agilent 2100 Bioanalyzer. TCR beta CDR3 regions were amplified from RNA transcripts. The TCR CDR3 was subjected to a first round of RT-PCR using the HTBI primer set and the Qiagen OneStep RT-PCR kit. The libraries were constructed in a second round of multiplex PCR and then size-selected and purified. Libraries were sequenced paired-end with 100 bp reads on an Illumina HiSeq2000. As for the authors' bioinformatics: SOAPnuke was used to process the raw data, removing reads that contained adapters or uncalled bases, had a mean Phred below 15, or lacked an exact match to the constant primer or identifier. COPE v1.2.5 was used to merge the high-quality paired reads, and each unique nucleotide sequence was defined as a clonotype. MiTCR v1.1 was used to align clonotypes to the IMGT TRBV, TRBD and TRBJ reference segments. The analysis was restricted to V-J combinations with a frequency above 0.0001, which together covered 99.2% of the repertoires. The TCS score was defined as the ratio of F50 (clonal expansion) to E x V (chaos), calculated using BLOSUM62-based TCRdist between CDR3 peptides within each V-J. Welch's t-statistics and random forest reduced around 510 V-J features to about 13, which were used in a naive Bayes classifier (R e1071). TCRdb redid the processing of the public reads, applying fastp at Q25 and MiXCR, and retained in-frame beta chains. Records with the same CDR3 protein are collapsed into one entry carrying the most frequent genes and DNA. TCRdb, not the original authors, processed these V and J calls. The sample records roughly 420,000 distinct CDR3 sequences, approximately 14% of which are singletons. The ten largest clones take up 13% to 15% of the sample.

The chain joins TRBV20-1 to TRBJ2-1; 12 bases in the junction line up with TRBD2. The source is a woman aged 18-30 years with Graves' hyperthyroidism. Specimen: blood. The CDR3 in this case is CSATDRARGLAGRSSYNEQFF. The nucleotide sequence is TGCAGTGCTACCGACAGGGCTAGGGGACTAGCGGGCCGGAGCTCCTACAATGAGCAGTTCTTC.